This is a list of T cell receptor beta chains from one sample in a study of Ad26.COV2.S vaccination and SARS-CoV-2 variants. Here immunoSEQ multiplex PCR was the method, and the copy in TCRdb shows in-frame clones only, minus some. The sample holds about 410,000 clones; 80% to 90% are singletons and the top ten take approximately 3.7%. The sequences come from peripheral blood, collected in a trial of Ad26.COV2.S vaccine versus placebo. These receptors all come from a person between 18 and 59 years old who received the Ad26.COV2.S COVID-19 vaccine or a placebo. Each CDR3 is given with its conserved first and last residue. The D gene is left open where the match is weak.

v_gene	d_gene	j_gene	CDR3aa	CDR3nt
TRBV5-1	TRBD2	TRBJ2-7	CASRFSGSYEQYF	TGCGCCAGCAGGTTTAGCGGGAGCTACGAGCAGTACTTC
TRBV11-2	-	TRBJ2-1	CASSFAGALNEQFF	TGTGCCAGCAGCTTTGCGGGGGCCCTCAATGAGCAGTTCTTC
TRBV5-6	-	TRBJ2-7	CASSLASYEQYF	TGTGCCAGCAGCTTGGCAAGCTACGAGCAGTACTTC
TRBV18	-	TRBJ1-4	CASSPSVDEKLFF	TGTGCCAGCTCCCCTTCTGTGGATGAAAAACTGTTTTTT
TRBV5-6	TRBD1	TRBJ1-2	CASSLEGADYGYTF	TGTGCCAGCAGCTTGGAGGGGGCTGACTATGGCTACACCTTC
TRBV7-9	-	TRBJ1-1	CASSSQVGEAFF	TGTGCCAGCAGCTCCCAGGTAGGGGAAGCTTTCTTT
TRBV19	TRBD2	TRBJ2-1	CASSRHSGGAQGEQFF	TGTGCCAGTAGTCGCCACAGCGGGGGGGCCCAAGGTGAGCAGTTCTTC
TRBV7-9	TRBD1	TRBJ2-3	CASSKDRGGRDTQYF	TGTGCCAGCAGCAAAGACAGGGGGGGTAGAGATACGCAGTATTTT
TRBV10-3	TRBD1	TRBJ2-7	CAISGTGNYEQYF	TGTGCCATCAGTGGGACAGGGAACTACGAGCAGTACTTC
TRBV5-1	-	TRBJ1-6	CASSLSGSSPLHF	TGCGCCAGCAGCTTGTCAGGGAGCTCACCCCTCCACTTT
TRBV15	TRBD1	TRBJ1-5	CATSRDTGQGHNQPQHF	TGTGCCACCAGCAGGGATACGGGACAGGGCCACAATCAGCCCCAGCATTTT
TRBV7-6	-	TRBJ2-5	CASSLAQGLEETQYF	TGTGCCAGCAGCTTAGCCCAGGGACTGGAAGAGACCCAGTACTTC
TRBV10-2	TRBD2	TRBJ2-3	CATKTSGGPGDTQYF	TGCGCCACCAAAACTAGCGGGGGGCCTGGCGATACGCAGTATTTT
TRBV2	-	TRBJ2-7	CASSEGPGNSYEQYF	TGTGCCAGCAGTGAGGGTCCCGGAAACTCCTACGAGCAGTACTTC
TRBV6-2/TRBV6-3	TRBD2	TRBJ2-5	CASSSAGLAETQYF	TGTGCCAGCAGTTCCGCCGGACTAGCGGAGACCCAGTACTTC
TRBV7-2	TRBD1	TRBJ1-5	CASSEQGGINQPQHF	TGTGCCAGCAGCGAGCAGGGGGGGATCAATCAGCCCCAGCATTTT
TRBV12-3/TRBV12-4	-	TRBJ1-5	CASSSWTGQPQHF	TGTGCCAGCAGTTCTTGGACCGGTCAGCCCCAGCATTTT